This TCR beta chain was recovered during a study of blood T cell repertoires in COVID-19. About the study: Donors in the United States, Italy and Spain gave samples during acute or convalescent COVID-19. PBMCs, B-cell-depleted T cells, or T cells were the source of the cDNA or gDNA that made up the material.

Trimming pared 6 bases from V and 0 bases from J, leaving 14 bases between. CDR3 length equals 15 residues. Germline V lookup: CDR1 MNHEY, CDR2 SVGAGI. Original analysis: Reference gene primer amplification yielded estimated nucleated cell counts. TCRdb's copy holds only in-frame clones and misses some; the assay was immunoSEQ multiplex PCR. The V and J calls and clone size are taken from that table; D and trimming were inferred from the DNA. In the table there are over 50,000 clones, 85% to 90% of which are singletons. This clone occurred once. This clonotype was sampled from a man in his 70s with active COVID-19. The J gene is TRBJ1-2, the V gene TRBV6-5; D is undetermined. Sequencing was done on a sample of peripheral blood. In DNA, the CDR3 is TGTGCCAGCAGCCACTCGCCGGGAGCTAACTATGGCTACACCTTC. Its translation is CASSHSPGANYGYTF.